This TCR beta chain was recovered during a study of long-term antiretroviral therapy in people with HIV. Findings and limits, study-wide: Repertoires with HIV possessed tighter CDR3 length spans than those of controls.

This clone came up a few times. Its antigen is undetermined. The CDR3 totals 12 residues. The ends lost 5 bases at V and 7 bases at J; junction bases unmatched: 7. Looked up from germline, CDR1 is GTSNPN and CDR2 is SVGIG (reference sequence). Run at survey level, the immunoSEQ assay was version v3.0. Clones were read by immunoSEQ multiplex PCR, and TCRdb kept only the in-frame ones, dropping some. The sample has roughly 17,000 clones; roughly 80% are singletons. The TCR sequence derives from a woman in her thirties or forties with HIV. V is TRBV30 and J is TRBJ1-2; 7 bases line up with TRBD1. The material was unsorted PBMCs, obtained 2.3 years after starting antiretroviral therapy. The CDR3 sequence is CAWDRATGGYTF. In DNA form, the CDR3 reads TGTGCCTGGGACAGGGCGACGGGTGGCTACACCTTC.